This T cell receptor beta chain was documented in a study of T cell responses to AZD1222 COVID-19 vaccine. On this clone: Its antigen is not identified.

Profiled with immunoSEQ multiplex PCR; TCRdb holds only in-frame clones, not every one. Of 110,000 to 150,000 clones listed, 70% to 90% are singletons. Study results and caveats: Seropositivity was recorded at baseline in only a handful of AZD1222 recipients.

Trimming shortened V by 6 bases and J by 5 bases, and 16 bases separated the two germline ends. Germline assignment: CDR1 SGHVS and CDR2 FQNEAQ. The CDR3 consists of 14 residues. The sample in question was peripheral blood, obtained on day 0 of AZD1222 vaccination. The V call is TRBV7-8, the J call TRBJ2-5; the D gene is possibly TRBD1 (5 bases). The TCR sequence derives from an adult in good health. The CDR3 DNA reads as TGTGCCAGCAGTAGGACATCCAAATTCGAGACCCAGTACTTC. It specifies CASSRTSKFETQYF.